These 3 T cell receptor beta chains were sequenced from one sample in a study of CD8 T cells in ankylosing spondylitis. TCRdb analysed the 5' RACE reads with MiXCR anew, one entry per CDR3 protein. The data contain about 160,000 distinct CDR3 sequences, roughly 44% of them singletons. The sequenced material came from synovial fluid, either unsorted or a sorted T cell fraction (not recorded which). The receptors come from a male donor with ankylosing spondylitis.

V usage is TRBV6-2 or TRBV6-3 and J usage is TRBJ2-1; 14 nucleotides line up with TRBD2. CDR1 is MNHEY and CDR2 is SVGEGT in the germline V gene. Trimming took 6 bases from V and 4 from J; bases not matched to a gene: 8. The CDR3 has 17 amino acids. The CDR3 bases are TGTGCCAGCAGCGCCGGACTAGCGGGAGGAAGGTACAATGAGCAGTTCTTC. Its translation: CASSAGLAGGRYNEQFF.

This clonotype was counted ten times or more. The chain joins TRBV12-3 or TRBV12-4 to TRBJ2-5; D is uncertain. With 5 bases removed from V and 5 bases from J, the gap between germline ends came to 9 bases. The CDR3 covers 12 residues. The CDR3 nucleotides are TGTGCCAGCAGTGAGTGGATGGAGACCCAGTACTTC. It yields the protein CASSEWMETQYF.

The chain employs TRBV9 and TRBJ2-4; 12 nucleotides align to TRBD2. The junction had 15 bases not matched to a gene; V was cut back by 5 bases and J by 9 bases. The CDR3 extends over 17 amino acids. Germline V gene lookup returns CDR1 SGDLS and CDR2 YYNGEE. The CDR3 DNA reads as TGTGCCAGCAGAACGGGACTAGCGGGCCCCGTAGAAGGCATTCAGTACTTC. Encoded protein: CASRTGLAGPVEGIQYF.